These 16 T cell receptor beta chains were sequenced from one sample in a study of shared clonotypes between healthy human individuals (TCRdb year 2020). Receptors were amplified or captured by the immunoSEQ multiplex PCR assay. TCRdb took this table from immuneACCESS and kept in-frame rearrangements with V and J called. Such tables lack part of the clones; where checked against another copy, unresolved V genes explain under half of the gap, and the rest is unexplained. The sample table holds some 1,100,000 clones, of which approximately 78% were seen once. The ten largest clonotypes hold 0.52% of the sample. Source material: memory CD4+ T cells from PBMCs. The cell subset or site label of this sample denotes: CD45RA-negative fraction. The receptors come from a man between 18 and 29 years old in good health. Some clones in this sample may be carry-over from other donors' samples.

The V and J genes are TRBV13 and TRBJ2-7; no firm D call. Germline values: CDR1 PRHDT, CDR2 FYEKMQ (reference sequence). This CDR3 comprises 13 residues. Trimming took off 0 bases at V and 6 bases at J, with 9 bases between the two ends. CDR3 coding DNA: TGTGCCAGCAGCTTAGGCCCCGCCGTCGAGCAGTACTTC. It specifies CASSLGPAVEQYF.

This rearrangement joins TRBV27 to TRBJ1-5, with 7 bases identical to TRBD1. The CDR3 spans 17 residues. Germline CDR1 is MNHEY and CDR2 is SMNVEV (reference sequence). Germline trimming cut 6 bases from V and 0 bases from J; bases unmatched to any gene: 11. The CDR3 spells CASSDRDSLYSNQPQHF. The CDR3 DNA is TGTGCCAGCAGCGACCGGGACAGCCTTTATAGCAATCAGCCCCAGCATTTT.

This clone was counted a single time. V gene TRBV2 combines with J gene TRBJ1-1; D unresolved. This CDR3 is built from 14 residues. The V and J ends lost 4 bases and 0 bases respectively, with 9 bases between them. From germline, CDR1 is SNHLY and CDR2 FYNNEI. The CDR3 nucleotides are TGTGCCAGCAGTGCACAGAACATGAACACTGAAGCTTTCTTT. Amino acid sequence: CASSAQNMNTEAFF.

This chain uses TRBV27 with TRBJ1-1, with D perhaps matching TRBD1 (5 bases). Deletions cut 5 bases from V and 5 bases from J, with 9 bases between. Germline V gives CDR1 MNHEY, CDR2 SMNVEV (reference sequence). The CDR3 consists of 12 residues. CDR3 region: CASSARGTEAFF. CDR3 in DNA: TGTGCCAGCAGTGCACGGGGGACTGAAGCTTTCTTT.

The CDR3 coding sequence is TGTGCCAGCAGCGTACCTCTAGGACGGGGCACCGGGGAGCTGTTTTTT. Translation: CASSVPLGRGTGELFF. The chain has TRBV9 and TRBJ2-2, with a possible D match to TRBD2 (5 bases). Trimming took off 1 base at V and 4 bases at J, with 14 bases between the two ends. Per the germline V gene, CDR1 is SGDLS and CDR2 is YYNGEE. The CDR3 loop spans 16 amino acids.

The J gene is TRBJ2-7, the V gene TRBV27; 11 positions match TRBD1. CDR1 and CDR2 from the germline V gene are MNHEY and SMNVEV (reference sequence). With 2 bases clipped from V and 9 bases from J, the junction kept 6 bases outside the gene matches. The CDR3 consists of 14 residues. This CDR3 reads CASSLKGQGGRQYF. The CDR3 DNA reads as TGTGCCAGCAGTTTAAAGGGACAGGGGGGGCGGCAGTACTTC.

Of note for this clone: Other DNA sequences in the same sample also yield this CDR3. The genes are TRBV2 and TRBJ1-5; D is possibly TRBD1 (5 bases). The CDR3 contains 13 residues. Deletions cut 6 bases from V and 2 bases from J, with 8 bases between. Germline CDR1 and CDR2: SNHLY and FYNNEI. Here the CDR3 DNA reads TGTGCCAGCAGCCGGGACGGCAATCAGCCCCAGCATTTT. It specifies CASSRDGNQPQHF.

The genes are TRBV7-8 and TRBJ1-2; D call uncertain. Deletions cut 5 bases from V and 4 bases from J, with 14 bases between. Germline CDR1 and CDR2: SGHVS and FQNEAQ. The CDR3 sequence is 14 residues long. The CDR3 spells CASSPDPRGYGYTF. The DNA for the CDR3 is TGTGCCAGCAGCCCCGACCCCCGGGGCTATGGCTACACCTTC.

The chain links TRBV5-4 to TRBJ2-1; TRBD2 aligns across 8 bases. V was pared by 0 bases and J by 6 bases, with 5 bases of the junction left unmatched. CDR1 is SGHNT, CDR2 YYREEE, per germline (reference sequence). The CDR3 is made up of 15 amino acids. The CDR3, as DNA: TGTGCCAGCAGCTTGGTCCCGGGAGGGCCCAATGAGCAGTTCTTC. It yields the protein CASSLVPGGPNEQFF.

V and J are TRBV11-2 and TRBJ2-2; 7 bases map to TRBD1. The germline gives CDR1 SGHAT, CDR2 FQNNGV. CDR3 length: 17 amino acids. The ends lost 0 bases at V and 7 bases at J; junction bases unmatched: 11. CDR3 in amino acids: CASSLEGGTPRGGELFF. As DNA, the CDR3 is TGTGCCAGCAGCTTAGAAGGGGGCACTCCCCGGGGCGGGGAGCTGTTTTTT. The full variable domain, its missing parts supplied by reference TRBV11-2 and TRBJ2-2, is EAGVAQSPRYKIIEKRQSVAFWCNPISGHATLYWYQQILGQGPKLLIQFQNNGVVDDSQLPKDRFSAERLKGVDSTLKIQPAKLEDSAVYLCASSLEGGTPRGGELFFGEGSRLTVL.

The rearrangement links TRBV10-1 to TRBJ2-7, with D unresolved. V lost 0 bases and J 7 bases, leaving 10 bases between the germline ends. The CDR3 runs to 13 residues. CDR1 and CDR2 (germline): WNHNN, SYGVQD (reference sequence). The CDR3: CASSESHAREQYF. As DNA, the CDR3 is TGCGCCAGCAGTGAGTCTCATGCTCGGGAGCAGTACTTC.

The rearrangement links TRBV28 to TRBJ2-5; 10 bases line up with TRBD1. From germline, CDR1 is MDHEN and CDR2 SYDVKM. This CDR3 comprises 14 residues. Trimming took 4 bases from V and 4 from J; bases not matched to a gene: 3. CDR3 DNA sequence: TGTGCCAGCAGTTCCGGGACAGGGGTAGAGACCCAGTACTTC. It codes for CASSSGTGVETQYF.

This clone occurred many times. The sample carries other DNA sequences with the same CDR3. The chain employs TRBV7-3 and TRBJ1-1, with TRBD1 identical over 7 bases. The V segment lost 2 bases and the J segment 3 bases; nucleotides outside the gene matches: 0. The CDR3 is 13 residues long. In germline, CDR1 is SGHTA, CDR2 FQGTGA. The CDR3 is CASSLQGDTEAFF. DNA for the CDR3: TGTGCCAGCAGCTTACAGGGGGACACTGAAGCTTTCTTT.

This rearrangement joins TRBV7-3 to TRBJ2-3, with 7 bases lining up with TRBD2. With 5 bases clipped from V and 6 bases from J, the junction kept 11 bases outside the gene matches. The CDR3 runs 15 residues. Germline V CDR1 and CDR2: SGHTA, FQGTGA. CDR3 nucleotides: TGTGCCAGCAGCCTCTTGGGAGGGCTTGGGGATACGCAGTATTTT. Translated, it gives CASSLLGGLGDTQYF.

The chain uses TRBV7-2 and TRBJ2-7, with D perhaps assigned TRBD1 or TRBD2 (5 bases each). V lost 5 bases and J lost 7, with 18 bases in between. There are 14 residues in the CDR3. In germline, CDR1 is SGHTA, CDR2 FQGNSA. CDR3: CASSPGWGEGEQYF. CDR3 sequence (DNA): TGTGCCAGCAGCCCAGGATGGGGCGAGGGGGAGCAGTACTTC.

The rearrangement links TRBV4-1 to TRBJ1-1; weak D call: TRBD1 (5 bases). The length of the CDR3 is 15 residues. CDR1 and CDR2 (germline): MGHRA, YSYEKL. With 0 bases removed from V and 0 bases from J, the gap between germline ends came to 8 bases. The CDR3 spells CASSQEGALNTEAFF. For the CDR3, the DNA is TGCGCCAGCAGCCAAGAAGGGGCGCTGAACACTGAAGCTTTCTTT.